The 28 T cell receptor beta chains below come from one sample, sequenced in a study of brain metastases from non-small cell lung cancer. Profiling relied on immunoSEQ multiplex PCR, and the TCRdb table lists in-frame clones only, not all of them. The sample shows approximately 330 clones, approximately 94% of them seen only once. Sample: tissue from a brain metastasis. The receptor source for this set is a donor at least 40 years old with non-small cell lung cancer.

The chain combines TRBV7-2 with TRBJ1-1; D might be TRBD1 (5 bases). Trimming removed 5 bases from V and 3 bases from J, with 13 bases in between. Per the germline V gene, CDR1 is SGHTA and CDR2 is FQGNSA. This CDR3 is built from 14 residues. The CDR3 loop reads CTSSPWDGYTEAFF. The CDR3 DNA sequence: TGTACCAGCAGCCCCTGGGACGGATACACTGAAGCTTTCTTT.

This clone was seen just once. The CDR3: CASSENRGGYGYTF. The CDR3 DNA reads as TGCGCCAGCAGTGAGAATCGGGGAGGCTATGGCTACACCTTC. This chain links TRBV10-2 with TRBJ1-2; D is undetermined. This CDR3 has 14 residues. Trimming cost V 2 bases and J 4 bases, with 11 bases left between them. Germline V gene lookup returns CDR1 WSHSY and CDR2 SAAADI.

The CDR3 region has the DNA TGTGCCAGCAGTGGCCCGGCCGGGTACGAGCAGTACTTC. Protein product: CASSGPAGYEQYF. V usage is TRBV28 and J usage is TRBJ2-7; no reliable D call. The CDR3 totals 13 residues. Germline CDR1 reads MDHEN; CDR2 reads SYDVKM. V lost 5 bases, J lost 4 bases, and 12 bases lay in between.

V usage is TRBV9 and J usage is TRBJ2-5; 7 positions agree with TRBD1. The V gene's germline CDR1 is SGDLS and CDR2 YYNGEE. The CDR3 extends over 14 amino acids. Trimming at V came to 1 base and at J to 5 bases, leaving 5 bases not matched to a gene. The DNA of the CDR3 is TGTGCCAGCAGCGTATCGGGACAGTTTGAGACCCAGTACTTC. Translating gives CASSVSGQFETQYF.

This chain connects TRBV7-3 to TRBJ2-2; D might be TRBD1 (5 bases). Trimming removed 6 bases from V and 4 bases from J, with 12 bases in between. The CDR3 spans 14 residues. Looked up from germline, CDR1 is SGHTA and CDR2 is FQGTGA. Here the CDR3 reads CASSSQGTTGELFF. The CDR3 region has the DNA TGTGCCAGCAGTTCCCAGGGTACCACCGGGGAGCTGTTTTTT.

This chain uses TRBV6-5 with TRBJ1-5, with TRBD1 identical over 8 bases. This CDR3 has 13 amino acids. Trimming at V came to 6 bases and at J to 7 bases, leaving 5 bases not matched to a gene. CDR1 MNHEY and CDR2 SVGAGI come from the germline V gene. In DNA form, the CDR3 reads TGTGCCAGCAGATTACAGGGGGGGCAGCCCCAGCATTTT. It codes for CASRLQGGQPQHF.

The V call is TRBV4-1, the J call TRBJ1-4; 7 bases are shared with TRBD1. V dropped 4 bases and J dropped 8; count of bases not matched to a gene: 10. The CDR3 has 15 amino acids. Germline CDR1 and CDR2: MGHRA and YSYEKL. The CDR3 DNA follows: TGCGCCAGCAGCCCACTGACGGGACAGTCCGAAAAACTGTTTTTT. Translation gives CASSPLTGQSEKLFF.

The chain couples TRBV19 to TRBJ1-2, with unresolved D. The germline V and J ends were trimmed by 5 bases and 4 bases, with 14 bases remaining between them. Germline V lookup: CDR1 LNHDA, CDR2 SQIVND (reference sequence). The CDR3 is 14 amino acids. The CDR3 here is CASSFGSSAYGYTF. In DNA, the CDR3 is TGTGCCAGTAGTTTTGGATCTTCCGCCTATGGCTACACCTTC.

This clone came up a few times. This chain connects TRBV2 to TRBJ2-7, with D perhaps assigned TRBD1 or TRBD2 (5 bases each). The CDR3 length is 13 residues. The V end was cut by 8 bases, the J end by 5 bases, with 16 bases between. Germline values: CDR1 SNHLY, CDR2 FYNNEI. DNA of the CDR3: TGTGCCAGCTATCCGGGACCCAAGGACGAGCAGTACTTC. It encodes CASYPGPKDEQYF.

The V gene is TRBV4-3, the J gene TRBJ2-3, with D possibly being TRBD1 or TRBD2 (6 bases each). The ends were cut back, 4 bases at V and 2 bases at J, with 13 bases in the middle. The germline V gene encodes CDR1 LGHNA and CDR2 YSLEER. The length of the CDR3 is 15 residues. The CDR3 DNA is TGCGCCAGCAGCCCGACAGGAGGGACCACAGATACGCAGTATTTT. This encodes CASSPTGGTTDTQYF.

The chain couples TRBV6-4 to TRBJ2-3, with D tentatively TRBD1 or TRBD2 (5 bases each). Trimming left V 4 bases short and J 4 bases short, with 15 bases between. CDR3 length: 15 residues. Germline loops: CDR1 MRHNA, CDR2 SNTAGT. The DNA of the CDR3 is TGTGCCAGCAGTGCCGGGACCGCCCAGGCAGATACGCAGTATTTT. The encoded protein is CASSAGTAQADTQYF.

CDR3 DNA: TGTGCCAGCAGCCCCGGGACTAGCGGGAGCGTCTTGGGGGAGCTGTTTTTT. This codes for CASSPGTSGSVLGELFF. The chain couples TRBV7-9 to TRBJ2-2; TRBD2 agrees at 14 bases. The CDR3 contains 17 residues. CDR1 is SEHNR, CDR2 FQNEAQ, per germline (reference sequence). The trim removed 5 bases at V and 8 bases at J, leaving 10 bases unmatched.

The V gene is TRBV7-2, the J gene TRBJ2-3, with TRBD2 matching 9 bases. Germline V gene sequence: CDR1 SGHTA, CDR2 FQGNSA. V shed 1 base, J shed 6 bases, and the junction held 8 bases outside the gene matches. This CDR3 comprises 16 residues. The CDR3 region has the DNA TGTGCCAGCAGCTTAGGAGGCGGGAGGGCCCGGGATACGCAGTATTTT. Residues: CASSLGGGRARDTQYF.

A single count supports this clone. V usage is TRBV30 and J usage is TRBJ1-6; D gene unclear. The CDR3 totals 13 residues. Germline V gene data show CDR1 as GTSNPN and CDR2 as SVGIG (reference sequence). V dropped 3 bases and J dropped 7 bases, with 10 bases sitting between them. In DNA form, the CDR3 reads TGTGCCTGGAGCAACGGTCTGAATTCACCCCTCCACTTT. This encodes CAWSNGLNSPLHF.

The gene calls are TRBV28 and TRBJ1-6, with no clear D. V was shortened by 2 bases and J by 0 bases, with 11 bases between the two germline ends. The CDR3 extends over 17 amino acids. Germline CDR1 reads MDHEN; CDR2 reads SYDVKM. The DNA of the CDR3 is TGTGCCAGCAGTTTAAGCCTGTCGAGCTCCTATAATTCACCCCTCCACTTT. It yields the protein CASSLSLSSSYNSPLHF. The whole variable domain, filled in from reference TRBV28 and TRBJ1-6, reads DVKVTQSSRYLVKRTGEKVFLECVQDMDHENMFWYRQDPGLGLRLIYFSYDVKMKEKGDIPEGYSVSREKKERFSLILESASTNQTSMYLCASSLSLSSSYNSPLHFGNGTRLTVT.

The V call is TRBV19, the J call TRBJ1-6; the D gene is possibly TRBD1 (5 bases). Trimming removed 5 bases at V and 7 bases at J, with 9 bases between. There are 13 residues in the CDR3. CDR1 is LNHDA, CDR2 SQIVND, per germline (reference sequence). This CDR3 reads CASSETVNSPLHF. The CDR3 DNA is TGTGCCAGTAGTGAGACAGTAAATTCACCCCTCCACTTT.

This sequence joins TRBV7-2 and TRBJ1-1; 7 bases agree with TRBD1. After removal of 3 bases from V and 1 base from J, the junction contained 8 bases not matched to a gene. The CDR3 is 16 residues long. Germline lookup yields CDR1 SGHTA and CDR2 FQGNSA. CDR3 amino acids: CASSLSPGTANTEAFF. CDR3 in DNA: TGTGCCAGCAGCTTGTCCCCCGGGACAGCGAACACTGAAGCTTTCTTT.

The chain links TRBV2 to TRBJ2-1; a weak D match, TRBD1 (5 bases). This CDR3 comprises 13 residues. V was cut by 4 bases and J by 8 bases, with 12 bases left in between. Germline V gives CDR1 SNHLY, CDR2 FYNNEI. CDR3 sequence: CASSGQIADEQFF. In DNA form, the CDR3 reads TGTGCCAGCAGTGGACAGATTGCCGATGAGCAGTTCTTC.

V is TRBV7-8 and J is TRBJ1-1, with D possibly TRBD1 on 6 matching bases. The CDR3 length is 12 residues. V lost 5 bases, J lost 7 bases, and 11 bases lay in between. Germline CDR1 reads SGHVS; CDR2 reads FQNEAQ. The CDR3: CASSPGQIEAFF. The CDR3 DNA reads TGTGCCAGCAGCCCCGGACAGATTGAAGCTTTCTTT.

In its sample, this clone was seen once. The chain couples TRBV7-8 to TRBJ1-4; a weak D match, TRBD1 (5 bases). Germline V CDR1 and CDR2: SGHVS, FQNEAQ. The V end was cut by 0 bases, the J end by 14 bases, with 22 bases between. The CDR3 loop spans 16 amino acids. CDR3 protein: CASSLALRGSSGGLFF. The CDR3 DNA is TGTGCCAGCAGCTTAGCGCTCCGGGGCTCGAGCGGAGGGCTGTTTTTT.

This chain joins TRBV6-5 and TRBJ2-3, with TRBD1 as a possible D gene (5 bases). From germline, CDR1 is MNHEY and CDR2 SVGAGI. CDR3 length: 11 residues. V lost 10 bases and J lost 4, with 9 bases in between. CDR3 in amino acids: CANSGSDTQYF. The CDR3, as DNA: TGTGCCAATTCAGGGTCAGATACGCAGTATTTT.

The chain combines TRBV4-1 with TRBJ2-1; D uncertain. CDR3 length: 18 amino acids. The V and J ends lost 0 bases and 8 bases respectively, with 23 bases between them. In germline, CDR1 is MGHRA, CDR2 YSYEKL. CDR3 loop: CASSQDRLQPNIGHEQFF. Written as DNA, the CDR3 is TGCGCCAGCAGCCAAGATCGTTTACAGCCAAACATCGGCCATGAGCAGTTCTTC.

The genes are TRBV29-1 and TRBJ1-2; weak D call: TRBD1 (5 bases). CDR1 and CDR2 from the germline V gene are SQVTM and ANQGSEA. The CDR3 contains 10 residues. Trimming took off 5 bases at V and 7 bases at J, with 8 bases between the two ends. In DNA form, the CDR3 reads TGCAGCGTTTGGGGGTCTGGCTACACCTTC. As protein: CSVWGSGYTF.

CDR3 region: CASSPRDSYEQYF. In DNA form, the CDR3 reads TGTGCCAGCTCACCAAGGGACAGCTACGAGCAGTACTTC. The chain employs TRBV18 and TRBJ2-7, with TRBD1 matching 7 bases. This CDR3 contains 13 residues. Germline loops: CDR1 KGHSH, CDR2 LQKENI. The ends lost 2 bases at V and 3 bases at J; junction bases unmatched: 1.

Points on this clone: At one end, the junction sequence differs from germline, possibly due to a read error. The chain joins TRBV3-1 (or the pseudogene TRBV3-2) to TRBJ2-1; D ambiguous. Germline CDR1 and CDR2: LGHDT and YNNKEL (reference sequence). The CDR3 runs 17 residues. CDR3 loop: CVSSVNNPISTDNEQFF. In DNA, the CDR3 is TGTGTCAGCAGCGTCAATAATCCCATTTCCACCGACAATGAGCAGTTCTTC.

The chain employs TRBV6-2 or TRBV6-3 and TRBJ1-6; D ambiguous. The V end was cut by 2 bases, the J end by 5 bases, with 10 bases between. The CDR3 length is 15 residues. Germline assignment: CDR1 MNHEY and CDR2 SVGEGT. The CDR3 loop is CASSYPWRNNSPLHF. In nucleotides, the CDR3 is TGTGCCAGCAGTTACCCCTGGCGGAATAATTCACCCCTCCACTTT.

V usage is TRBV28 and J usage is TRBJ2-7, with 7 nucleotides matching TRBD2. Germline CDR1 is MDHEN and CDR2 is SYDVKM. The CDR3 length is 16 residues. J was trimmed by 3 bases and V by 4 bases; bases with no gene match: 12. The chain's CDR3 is CASSSRVLGGIYEQYF. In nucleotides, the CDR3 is TGTGCCAGCAGTTCCCGGGTGTTGGGGGGGATCTACGAGCAGTACTTC.

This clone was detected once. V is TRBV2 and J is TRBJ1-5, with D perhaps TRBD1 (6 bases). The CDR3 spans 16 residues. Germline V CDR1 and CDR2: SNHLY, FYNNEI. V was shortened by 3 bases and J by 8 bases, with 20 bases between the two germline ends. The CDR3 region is CASSDLRGGAPKPQHF. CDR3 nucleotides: TGTGCCAGCAGTGATTTGAGGGGGGGGGCACCGAAGCCCCAGCATTTT.